This TCR beta chain was captured by sequencing in a study of blood T cell repertoires in COVID-19. Study information: Collection of acute and convalescent COVID-19 samples took place in the United States, Italy and Spain. From T cells, B-cell-depleted T cells, or PBMCs came the material, which was cDNA or gDNA.

In the source study's methods: Quantification of nucleated cells was approximated via reference gene primer amplification. Here immunoSEQ multiplex PCR was the method, and the copy in TCRdb shows in-frame clones only, minus some. D and trimming were read from the DNA, whereas the V and J calls and clone size are those reported in that table. This sample has fewer than 75,000 clones, with about 88% found just once. V trimming: 2 bases; J trimming: 7 bases; junction bases outside the gene matches: 4. The CDR3 runs to 15 residues. Per the germline V gene, CDR1 is LNHNV and CDR2 is YYDKDF (reference sequence).

The V call is TRBV15, the J call TRBJ1-4, with 10 positions matching TRBD1. This receptor was identified in a human donor in a cohort sampled during active COVID-19. The sample consisted of peripheral blood. CDR3 residues: CATSRPTGGIEKLFF. CDR3 bases: TGTGCCACCAGCAGACCGACAGGGGGCATTGAAAAACTGTTTTTT.